This TCR beta chain is drawn from a study of T cells in Graves' hyperthyroidism and ophthalmopathy. This clonotype was picked up a small number of times. RNA transcripts served as the template for amplifying TCR beta CDR3 regions. HTBI primers drove first-round RT-PCR of the TCR CDR3. MiXCR, applied by TCRdb to the multiplex PCR reads, yields one record per CDR3 protein. The table lists fewer than 750,000 distinct CDR3 sequences, 46% of them singletons. The germline CDR1 and CDR2 sequences are SGHVS and FQNEAQ. This CDR3 is 14 amino acids long. The V end lost 5 bases, the J end lost 2 bases, and 13 bases lay between the germline ends.

This TCR was recovered from a woman aged 18-29 years with Graves' hyperthyroidism. Input material: peripheral blood or thyroid tissue (not recorded which). The chain links TRBV7-8 to TRBJ2-7; D unclear. CDR3 in DNA: TGTGCCAGCAGCCAAGCTTCGGGCCCCTACGAGCAGTACTTC. The encoded protein is CASSQASGPYEQYF.